This TCR beta chain was recovered during a study of cytomegalovirus exposure and HLA in healthy donors. Study-wide results and limits: Among CMV-associated TCR beta chains, most appeared HLA-restricted in a later analysis. A later analysis showed HLA-associated TCR beta chains outstripping equally common others in clonal expansion.

A multiplex PCR was run with 60 Vbeta primers and 13 Jbeta primers. Assay used: immunoSEQ multiplex PCR; TCRdb lists only in-frame clones, some missing. The sample has about 190,000 clones, roughly 80% seen once. The germline V and J ends were trimmed by 6 bases and 4 bases, with 16 bases remaining between them. Germline loops: CDR1 MNHEY, CDR2 SMNVEV (reference sequence). The CDR3 sequence is 14 residues long. Notes on this clone: The antigen is undetermined.

The source material was PBMCs. This chain uses TRBV27 with TRBJ2-7; a possible D gene is TRBD2 (5 bases). This sequence originates from a woman between 18 and 29 years old in good health and CMV-seronegative. CDR3 sequence reads: CASRTRGNQYEQYF. In DNA, the CDR3 is TGTGCCAGCAGAACTCGAGGGAACCAATACGAGCAGTACTTC.